The subject of this entry is one T cell receptor beta chain. PCR involved 60 Vbeta and 13 Jbeta primers. Clones were sequenced by immunoSEQ multiplex PCR, and TCRdb holds only the in-frame ones, with some missing. This table has some 270,000 clones, about 80% appearing once. The sample comes from a study of cytomegalovirus exposure and HLA in healthy donors. Germline V gene lookup returns CDR1 SNHLY and CDR2 FYNNEI. The V end lost 6 bases, the J end lost 2 bases, and 15 bases lay between the germline ends. This CDR3 is 15 amino acids long. Input material: PBMCs. V and J are TRBV2 and TRBJ2-3; D is perhaps TRBD1 (6 bases). This sequence was found in a girl aged 2-10 years in good health and CMV-seronegative. DNA for the CDR3: TGTGCCAGCAGCACCAGGGGTCGTGACACAGATACGCAGTATTTT. It specifies CASSTRGRDTDTQYF.